This T cell receptor beta chain was observed in a study of vaccination and CD4 T cells after COVID-19. Study at large: Sampling that followed vaccination took place a median around 70 days after dose two, within a range of 14 to 241.

Note on this clonotype: Its antigen is undetermined.

Treatment in this sample: roughly 11-day PBMC culture with coronavirus spike peptide pools or control peptides (ViraFEST assay). CD4+ T cells that had been cultured provided DNA sequenced with the Oncomine TCR Beta short-read assay. TCRdb reprocessed the PCR reads with MiXCR, giving one entry per CDR3 protein. Of some 19,000 distinct CDR3 sequences listed, about 38% are singletons. The V and J ends lost 2 bases and 3 bases respectively, with 14 bases between them. CDR1 and CDR2 from the germline V gene are SEHNR and FQNEAQ (reference sequence). The CDR3 contains 16 residues. The clonotype was recovered from a human donor with COVID-19. Sample: cultured CD4+ T cells from blood. J is TRBJ2-1 and V is TRBV7-9, with TRBD2 as a possible D gene (6 bases). The CDR3 region has the DNA TGTGCCAGCAGCTTAAATGCGGGGTCCGTCTACAATGAGCAGTTCTTC. Its translation: CASSLNAGSVYNEQFF.